One TCR beta chain is described in this entry. As yet, its antigen is unknown. These data originate in a study of early T cells in non-severe SARS-CoV-2 infection. Study-wide context: Unsorted whole-blood RNA was sequenced in bulk, leaving chains unpaired. Study-level points and caveats: There was a bias toward anti-spike CD8 responses in VDJdb matching, which missed private and CD4 specificities.

Germline-derived CDR1 and CDR2 are SGHRS and YFSETQ. V was shortened by 4 bases and J by 11 bases, with 13 bases between the two germline ends. This CDR3 is 12 amino acids long. Attachment of unique molecular identifiers was made to individual cDNA molecules. In TCRdb, the 5' RACE reads were re-called with MiXCR into one record per CDR3 protein. This sample has 35,000 to 50,000 distinct CDR3 sequences, with around a quarter found just once. The chain uses TRBV5-1 and TRBJ2-1; D not certain. The sample in question was whole blood, obtained at baseline. The clonotype originates from an adult who was a healthcare worker with PCR-confirmed SARS-CoV-2 infection or an uninfected control (not recorded which). DNA of the CDR3: TGCGCCAGCAGCCCCGACCTGTTTAAGCAGTTCTTC. It translates to CASSPDLFKQFF.